The entry that follows covers one TCR beta chain sequence. Its antigen specificity is not known. Per-base quality was not reported, and no clone a single base away is much larger than it. The time point label for this specimen denotes: before neoadjuvant nivolumab. Patients were newly diagnosed with stage II-IVA oral cavity squamous cell carcinoma and had received no prior systemic or radiation treatment. The cohort was composed of patients with HPV-negative, locally advanced oral cavity squamous cell carcinoma. Peripheral blood mononuclear cells were analyzed directly, without maintenance or expansion in culture. The samples were drawn from a longitudinal correlative study tied to a single-arm phase II trial testing neoadjuvant nivolumab in oral cavity squamous cell carcinoma. Subject-matched pre- and post-treatment PBMCs and tumors from three responders and three non-responders were subjected to genomic DNA-based TCRbeta sequencing. Peripheral blood mononuclear cells were collected before nivolumab treatment and were collected again after treatment, at the time of surgery. The Maxwell RSC DNA from Cells kit was used to isolate genomic DNA from PBMCs.

The entry originates in a study of neoadjuvant anti-PD-1 for oral cavity cancer (dated by TCRdb to the early 2020s). About the investigation overall: Before undergoing curative-intent surgical resection, most patients got three to four biweekly nivolumab doses at 3 mg/kg. For patients who did not progress, a fourth nivolumab dose was given around day 43, followed by definitive surgical resection on days 50-56. A 33% response rate was observed in the parent correlative cohort, in which around 13 patients were included. Under RECIST 1.1, patients with complete response, partial response or stable disease were classed as responders, and patients with progression were classed as non-responders. The full study reports these points: Only a few patients per response group were included in the TCR analyses, and the authors called for validation in larger cohorts. After neoadjuvant nivolumab, significantly higher T cell clonality (Gini index) was found within PBMCs in non-responders than in responders. Higher pretreatment blood Treg/Th17 ratios correlated with higher pretreatment blood TCRbeta clonality and lower post-treatment tumor TCRbeta clonality.

PBMC libraries used mostly roughly 480 ng of input genomic DNA for deep sequencing, with six replicates per sample. TCRbeta libraries were prepared with the immunoSEQ hsTCRbeta kit according to the manufacturer's instructions. Sequencing of the completed libraries took place using an Illumina NovaSeq 6000 S4 flow cell after they had been pooled to approximately 3.3 nM. The published analysis was carried out like this. Raw data preprocessing and quality control were performed with the immunoSEQ Analyzer. The analysis was limited to productive rearrangements, and each clonotype was defined by a unique CDR3 amino acid sequence. Using the R package tcR, the researchers computed the Gini-Simpson index as their estimate of repertoire clonality. Student's t test was used to compare Gini indices, and Pearson correlation was used to assess associations with tumor size change. In its TCRdb copy, this immuneACCESS table keeps in-frame sequences only and misses some clones. Where compared with another copy, unresolved V genes explain less than half of these, and the others have no known cause. V, J and clone size are those of that table, while D and trimming were read from the DNA. Here the sample has fewer than 70,000 clones; approximately 79% occur a single time. In total, the top ten clones hold 2.5% to 3% of the sample.

The sequencing here drew on PBMCs, taken before nivolumab (anti-PD-1) treatment. This TCR was recovered from a person aged 35-79 years with oral cavity squamous cell carcinoma.

CDR3 loop: CASSRGLASTDTQYF. The DNA sequence is as follows: TGCGCCAGCAGCCGGGGACTAGCGAGCACAGATACGCAGTATTTT. The V and J segments used are TRBV5-1 and TRBJ2-3, with 10 junctional bases fitting TRBD2. The V end gives up 4 bases and the J end 0 bases, leaving 2 bases in the junction not matched to a gene. Its CDR3 holds 15 amino acids, cysteine through phenylalanine. This entry keeps only the CDR3 DNA: 45 bases, framed from base 1. CDR1 and CDR2 are read off the germline V gene as SGHRS and YFSETQ. Outside the CDR3, residues come from the reference TRBV5-1 and TRBJ2-3 proteins, so the full variable domain is: KAGVTQTPRYLIKTRGQQVTLSCSPISGHRSVSWYQQTPGQGLQFLFEYFSETQRNKGNFPGRFSGRQFSNSRSEMNVSTLELGDSALYLCASSRGLASTDTQYFGPGTRLTVL.